Listed below are T cell receptor beta chains from one sample, sequenced in a study of cytomegalovirus exposure and HLA in healthy donors. Assay used: immunoSEQ multiplex PCR; TCRdb lists only in-frame clones, some missing. The profile covers roughly 140,000 clones, with about 64% appearing a single time and about 2.9% taken by the ten largest. The sample was PBMCs. These receptors were taken from a woman aged 25-40 years in good health and CMV-seropositive. Each CDR3 is given with its conserved first and last residue. Each record gives: D gene, J gene, clone size, CDR3 length, V gene, CDR3 protein, CDR3 DNA. A D gene is named only where the DNA matches it firmly. Clone size is given for some rows only: seen once, a few or many times, or a class if the clone is expanded.

D: NA; J: TRBJ1-1; size: NA; length: 14; V: TRBV27; CDR3: CASSNLGGGGEAFF; DNA: TGTGCCAGCAGCAATCTGGGGGGTGGTGGTGAAGCTTTCTTT
D: TRBD1; J: TRBJ2-7; size: NA; length: 12; V: TRBV28; CDR3: CASGQGVNEQYF; DNA: TGTGCCAGCGGGCAGGGGGTCAACGAGCAGTACTTC
D: NA; J: TRBJ2-3; size: once; length: 14; V: TRBV7-8; CDR3: CASSRGASTDTQYF; DNA: TGTGCCAGCAGTCGTGGGGCCTCCACAGATACGCAGTATTTT
D: NA; J: TRBJ1-2; size: once; length: 15; V: TRBV5-1; CDR3: CASSLAGGSNYGYTF; DNA: TGCGCCAGCAGCTTGGCGGGAGGAAGTAACTATGGCTACACCTTC
D: NA; J: TRBJ1-1; size: NA; length: 11; V: TRBV28; CDR3: CASTRGTEAFF; DNA: TGTGCCAGCACCCGGGGCACTGAAGCTTTCTTT
D: NA; J: TRBJ1-5; size: NA; length: 15; V: TRBV6-5; CDR3: CASSYSVRSTVAQHF; DNA: TGTGCCAGCAGTTACTCGGTTCGGTCGACTGTTGCCCAGCATTTT
D: TRBD1; J: TRBJ1-1; size: NA; length: 14; V: TRBV9; CDR3: CASSVVAGGTEAFF; DNA: TGTGCCAGCAGCGTAGTGGCAGGGGGCACTGAAGCTTTCTTT
D: NA; J: TRBJ1-5; size: few; length: 14; V: TRBV19; CDR3: CASGEGRGDQPQHF; DNA: TGTGCCAGTGGGGAGGGCAGGGGCGATCAGCCCCAGCATTTT
D: TRBD1; J: TRBJ1-6; size: NA; length: 18; V: TRBV9; CDR3: CASSLGTGPFSYNSPLHF; DNA: TGTGCCAGCAGCCTAGGGACAGGGCCGTTCTCCTATAATTCACCCCTCCACTTT
D: TRBD1; J: TRBJ1-6; size: few; length: 20; V: TRBV4-2; CDR3: CASSQGLGTGSSSYNSPLHF; DNA: TGTGCCAGCAGCCAAGGGCTGGGGACAGGGTCGAGCTCCTATAATTCACCCCTCCACTTT
D: NA; J: TRBJ2-7; size: NA; length: 13; V: TRBV18; CDR3: CASSRAQGYEQYF; DNA: TGTGCCAGCTCACGAGCCCAGGGCTACGAGCAGTACTTC
D: NA; J: TRBJ1-1; size: NA; length: 12; V: TRBV5-4; CDR3: CASSLFQDEAFF; DNA: TGTGCCAGCAGCTTGTTTCAGGATGAAGCTTTCTTT
D: NA; J: TRBJ1-1; size: few; length: 13; V: TRBV6-5; CDR3: CASSLLGASEAFF; DNA: TGTGCCAGCAGCCTATTGGGGGCCTCTGAAGCTTTCTTT
D: TRBD1; J: TRBJ1-5; size: NA; length: 17; V: TRBV7-9; CDR3: CASSLGTGLLSNQPQHF; DNA: TGTGCCAGCAGCTTAGGGACAGGGCTCCTTAGCAATCAGCCCCAGCATTTT
D: TRBD1; J: TRBJ1-2; size: NA; length: 11; V: TRBV29-1; CDR3: CSVGTGGGYTF; DNA: TGCAGCGTTGGGACAGGAGGCGGCTACACCTTC
D: NA; J: TRBJ2-7; size: NA; length: 11; V: TRBV20-1; CDR3: CSAEESYEQYF; DNA: TGCAGTGCTGAGGAATCCTACGAGCAGTACTTC
D: TRBD1; J: TRBJ2-7; size: NA; length: 15; V: TRBV6-5; CDR3: CASSYHLQGAYEQYF; DNA: TGTGCCAGCAGTTACCATCTCCAGGGGGCCTACGAGCAGTACTTC
D: NA; J: TRBJ2-6; size: NA; length: 16; V: TRBV7-6; CDR3: CASSLLWRAGANVLTF; DNA: TGTGCCAGCAGCTTACTTTGGAGGGCTGGGGCCAACGTCCTGACTTTC
D: NA; J: TRBJ1-2; size: few; length: 12; V: TRBV2; CDR3: CASAGVTAGYTF; DNA: TGTGCCAGCGCGGGTGTTACTGCTGGCTACACCTTC
D: NA; J: TRBJ1-1; size: once; length: 11; V: TRBV20-1; CDR3: CVGRGGTEAFF; DNA: TGCGTCGGGAGGGGTGGCACTGAAGCTTTCTTT
D: TRBD2; J: TRBJ2-7; size: few; length: 16; V: TRBV5-1; CDR3: CASSPEGLADTYEQYF; DNA: TGCGCCAGCAGCCCGGAGGGACTAGCGGATACCTACGAGCAGTACTTC
D: NA; J: TRBJ2-2; size: few; length: 14; V: TRBV6-6; CDR3: CATTEGRGTGELFF; DNA: TGTGCCACCACGGAGGGTAGGGGCACCGGGGAGCTGTTTTTT
D: NA; J: TRBJ1-1; size: NA; length: 16; V: TRBV4-1; CDR3: CASSPTWGLTYTEAFF; DNA: TGCGCCAGCAGCCCGACGTGGGGGCTCACCTACACTGAAGCTTTCTTT
D: NA; J: TRBJ1-2; size: few; length: 13; V: TRBV2; CDR3: CASSPRQNYGYTF; DNA: TGTGCCAGCAGTCCCCGACAGAACTATGGCTACACCTTC
D: NA; J: TRBJ2-7; size: NA; length: 18; V: TRBV28; CDR3: CASSDWLAASTPPYEQYF; DNA: TGTGCCAGCAGTGATTGGTTGGCGGCGAGCACTCCGCCCTACGAGCAGTACTTC
D: NA; J: TRBJ2-5; size: NA; length: 14; V: TRBV7-9; CDR3: CASSPHQGGETQYF; DNA: TGTGCCAGCAGCCCCCACCAGGGGGGAGAGACCCAGTACTTC
D: TRBD1; J: TRBJ1-1; size: once; length: 12; V: TRBV28; CDR3: CASSDRGTEAFF; DNA: TGTGCCAGCAGCGACAGGGGGACTGAAGCTTTCTTT
D: TRBD1; J: TRBJ1-2; size: NA; length: 17; V: TRBV19; CDR3: CASSKTGPLMATRGYTF; DNA: TGTGCCAGTAGCAAGACAGGGCCCCTCATGGCTACACGGGGCTACACCTTC
D: TRBD2; J: TRBJ2-1; size: NA; length: 18; V: TRBV7-2; CDR3: CASSPIRLTSGRYNEQFF; DNA: TGTGCCAGCAGCCCAATCCGACTGACTAGCGGGAGATACAATGAGCAGTTCTTC
D: NA; J: TRBJ2-7; size: few; length: 15; V: TRBV11-2; CDR3: CASSLDPGAGYEQYF; DNA: TGTGCCAGCAGCTTAGATCCAGGGGCGGGCTACGAGCAGTACTTC
D: NA; J: TRBJ2-2; size: NA; length: 12; V: TRBV29-1; CDR3: CSVGGQTGELFF; DNA: TGCAGCGTTGGAGGACAAACCGGGGAGCTGTTTTTT
D: TRBD2; J: TRBJ2-3; size: NA; length: 16; V: TRBV7-9; CDR3: CASSSIKRGGTDTQYF; DNA: TGTGCCAGCAGCTCCATAAAGCGGGGGGGCACAGATACGCAGTATTTT
D: NA; J: TRBJ2-7; size: NA; length: 15; V: TRBV4-1; CDR3: CASSRLMTATYEQYF; DNA: TGCGCCAGCAGCAGACTCATGACAGCGACCTACGAGCAGTACTTC
D: TRBD1; J: TRBJ2-7; size: NA; length: 15; V: TRBV5-1; CDR3: CASTSTGQGNGEQYF; DNA: TGCGCCAGCACCTCGACCGGACAGGGGAATGGCGAGCAGTACTTC
D: NA; J: TRBJ1-1; size: once; length: 13; V: TRBV6-5; CDR3: CASSYSSFAEAFF; DNA: TGTGCCAGCAGTTACTCCAGTTTCGCTGAAGCTTTCTTT
D: NA; J: TRBJ2-2; size: few; length: 13; V: TRBV11-3; CDR3: CASSLEATGELFF; DNA: TGTGCCAGCAGCTTAGAGGCCACCGGGGAGCTGTTTTTT
D: TRBD1; J: TRBJ1-3; size: few; length: 16; V: TRBV11-2; CDR3: CASRYGTGTLRNTIYF; DNA: TGTGCCAGCAGATACGGGACAGGGACCCTCCGAAACACCATATATTTT
D: TRBD1; J: TRBJ1-2; size: NA; length: 14; V: TRBV19; CDR3: CASSRQGGDYGYTF; DNA: TGTGCCAGTAGCCGACAGGGGGGGGACTATGGCTACACCTTC
D: TRBD2; J: TRBJ2-1; size: NA; length: 14; V: TRBV2; CDR3: CASSEGTSVNEQFF; DNA: TGTGCCAGCAGTGAAGGGACTAGCGTGAATGAGCAGTTCTTC
D: TRBD2; J: TRBJ2-7; size: NA; length: 15; V: TRBV4-1; CDR3: CASSQVGGVAYEQYF; DNA: TGCGCCAGCAGCCAAGTGGGGGGGGTCGCCTACGAGCAGTACTTC